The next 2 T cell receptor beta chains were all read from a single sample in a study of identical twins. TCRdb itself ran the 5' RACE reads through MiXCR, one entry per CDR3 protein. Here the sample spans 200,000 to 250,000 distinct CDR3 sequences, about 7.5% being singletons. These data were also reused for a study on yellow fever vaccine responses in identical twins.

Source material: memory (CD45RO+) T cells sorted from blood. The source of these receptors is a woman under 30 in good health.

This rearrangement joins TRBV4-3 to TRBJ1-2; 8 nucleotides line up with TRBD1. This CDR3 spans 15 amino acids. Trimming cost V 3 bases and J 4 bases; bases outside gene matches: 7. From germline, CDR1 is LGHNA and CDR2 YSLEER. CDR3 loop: CASSHSTGEGYGYTF. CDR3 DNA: TGCGCCAGCAGCCACTCGACAGGGGAGGGCTATGGCTACACCTTC.

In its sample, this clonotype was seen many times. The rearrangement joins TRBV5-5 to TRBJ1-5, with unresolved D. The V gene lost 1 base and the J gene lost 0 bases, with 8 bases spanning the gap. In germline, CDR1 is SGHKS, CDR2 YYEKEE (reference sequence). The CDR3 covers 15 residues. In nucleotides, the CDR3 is TGTGCCAGCAGCTTGAAAGGGAATAGCAATCAGCCCCAGCATTTT. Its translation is CASSLKGNSNQPQHF. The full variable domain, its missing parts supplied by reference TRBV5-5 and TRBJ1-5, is DAGVTQSPTHLIKTRGQQVTLRCSPISGHKSVSWYQQVLGQGPQFIFQYYEKEERGRGNFPDRFSARQFPNYSSELNVNALLLGDSALYLCASSLKGNSNQPQHFGDGTRLSIL.